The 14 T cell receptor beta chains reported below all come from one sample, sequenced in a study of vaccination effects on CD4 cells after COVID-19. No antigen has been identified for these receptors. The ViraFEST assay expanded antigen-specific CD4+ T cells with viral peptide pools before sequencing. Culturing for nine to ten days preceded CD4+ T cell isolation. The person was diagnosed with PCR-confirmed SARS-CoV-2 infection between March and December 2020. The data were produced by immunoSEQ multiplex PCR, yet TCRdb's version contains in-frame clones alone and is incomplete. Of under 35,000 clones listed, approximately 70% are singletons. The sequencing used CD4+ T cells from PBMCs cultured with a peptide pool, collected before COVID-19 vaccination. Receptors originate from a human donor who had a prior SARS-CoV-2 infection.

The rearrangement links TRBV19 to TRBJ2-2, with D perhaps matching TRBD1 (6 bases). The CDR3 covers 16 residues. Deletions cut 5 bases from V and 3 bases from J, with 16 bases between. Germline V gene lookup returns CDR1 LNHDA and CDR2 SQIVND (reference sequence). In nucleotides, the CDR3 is TGTGCCAGTAGTCCCGTAGGGGACACTGACACCGGGGAGCTGTTTTTT. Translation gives CASSPVGDTDTGELFF.

The CDR3 protein is CASSELNPGDQPQHF. CDR3 nucleotides: TGTGCCAGCAGTGAATTGAACCCAGGAGATCAGCCCCAGCATTTT. V is TRBV6-1 and J is TRBJ1-5; D gene ambiguous. V was shortened by 2 bases and J by 5 bases, with 13 bases between the two germline ends. The germline CDR1 and CDR2 sequences are MNHNS and SASEGT. CDR3 length: 15 amino acids.

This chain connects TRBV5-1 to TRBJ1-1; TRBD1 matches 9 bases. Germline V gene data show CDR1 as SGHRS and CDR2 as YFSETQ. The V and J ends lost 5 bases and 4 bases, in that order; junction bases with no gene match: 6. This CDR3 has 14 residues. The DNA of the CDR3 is TGCGCCAGCAGGAAGACAGGGGGGAGCACTGAAGCTTTCTTT. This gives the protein CASRKTGGSTEAFF.

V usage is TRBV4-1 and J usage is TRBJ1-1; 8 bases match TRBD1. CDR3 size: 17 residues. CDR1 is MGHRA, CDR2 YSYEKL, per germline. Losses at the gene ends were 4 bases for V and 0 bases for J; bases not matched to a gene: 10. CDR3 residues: CASSLDPTGGMNTEAFF. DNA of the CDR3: TGCGCCAGCAGCCTAGATCCTACAGGGGGGATGAACACTGAAGCTTTCTTT.

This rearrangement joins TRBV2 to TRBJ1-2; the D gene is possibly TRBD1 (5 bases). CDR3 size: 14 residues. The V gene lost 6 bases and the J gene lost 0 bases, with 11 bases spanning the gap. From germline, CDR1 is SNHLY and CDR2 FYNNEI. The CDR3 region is CASRRQLSNYGYTF. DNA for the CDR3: TGTGCCAGCAGACGACAGCTTTCTAACTATGGCTACACCTTC.

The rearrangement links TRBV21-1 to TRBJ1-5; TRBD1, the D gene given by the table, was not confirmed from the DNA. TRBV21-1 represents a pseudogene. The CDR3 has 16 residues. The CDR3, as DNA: TGTGCCAGCAGCGAGCCCGGGACAGGGGTCAATCAGCCCCAGCATTTT. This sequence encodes CASSEPGTGVNQPQHF.

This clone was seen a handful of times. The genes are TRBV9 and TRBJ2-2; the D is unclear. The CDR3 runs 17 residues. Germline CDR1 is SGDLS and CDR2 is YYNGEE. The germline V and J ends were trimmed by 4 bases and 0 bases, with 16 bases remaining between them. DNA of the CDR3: TGTGCCAGCAGCCCCTTCGAAGCGCGGTCGAACACCGGGGAGCTGTTTTTT. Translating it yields CASSPFEARSNTGELFF. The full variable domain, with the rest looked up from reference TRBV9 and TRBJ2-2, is DSGVTQTPKHLITATGQRVTLRCSPRSGDLSVYWYQQSLDQGLQFLIQYYNGEERAKGNILERFSAQQFPDLHSELNLSSLELGDSALYFCASSPFEARSNTGELFFGEGSRLTVL.

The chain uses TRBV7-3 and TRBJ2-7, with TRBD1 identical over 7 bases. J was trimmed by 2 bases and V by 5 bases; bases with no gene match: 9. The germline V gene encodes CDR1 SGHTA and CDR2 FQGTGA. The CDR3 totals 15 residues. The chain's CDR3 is CASSPKDRATYEQYF. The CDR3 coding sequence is TGTGCCAGCAGCCCTAAAGACAGGGCCACCTACGAGCAGTACTTC.

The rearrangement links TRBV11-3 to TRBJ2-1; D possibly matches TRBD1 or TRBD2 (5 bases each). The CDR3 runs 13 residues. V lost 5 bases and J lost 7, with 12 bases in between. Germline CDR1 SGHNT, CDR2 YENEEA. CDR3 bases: TGTGCCAGCAGCCCGGGACCGTGGAATGAGCAGTTCTTC. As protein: CASSPGPWNEQFF.

The CDR3 loop reads CASSWNQGRNSPLHF. CDR3 coding DNA: TGTGCCAGCAGCTGGAATCAGGGTCGAAATTCACCCCTCCACTTT. This chain links TRBV2 with TRBJ1-6; TRBD1 is a possible D gene (5 bases). Trimming left V 6 bases short and J 7 bases short, with 16 bases between. CDR1 and CDR2 (germline): SNHLY, FYNNEI. The length of the CDR3 is 15 residues.

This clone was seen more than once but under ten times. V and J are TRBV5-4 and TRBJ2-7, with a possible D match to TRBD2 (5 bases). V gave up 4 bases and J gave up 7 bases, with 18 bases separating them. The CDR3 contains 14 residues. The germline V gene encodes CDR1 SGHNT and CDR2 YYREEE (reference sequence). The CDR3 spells CASSRDGDYGEQYF. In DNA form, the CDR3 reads TGTGCCAGCAGCCGGGATGGGGATTATGGGGAGCAGTACTTC.

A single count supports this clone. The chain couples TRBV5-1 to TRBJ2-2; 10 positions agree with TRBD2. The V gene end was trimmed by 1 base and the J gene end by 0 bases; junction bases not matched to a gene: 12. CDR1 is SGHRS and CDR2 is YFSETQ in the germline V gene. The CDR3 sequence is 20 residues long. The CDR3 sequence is CASSLRSGGAFSSNTGELFF. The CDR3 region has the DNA TGCGCCAGCAGCTTGCGGAGCGGGGGGGCCTTTAGCTCGAACACCGGGGAGCTGTTTTTT.

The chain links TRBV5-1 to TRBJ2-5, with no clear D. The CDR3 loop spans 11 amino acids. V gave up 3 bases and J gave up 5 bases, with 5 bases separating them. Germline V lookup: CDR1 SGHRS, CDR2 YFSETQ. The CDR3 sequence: CASSWAETQYF. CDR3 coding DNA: TGCGCCAGCAGCTGGGCTGAGACCCAGTACTTC.

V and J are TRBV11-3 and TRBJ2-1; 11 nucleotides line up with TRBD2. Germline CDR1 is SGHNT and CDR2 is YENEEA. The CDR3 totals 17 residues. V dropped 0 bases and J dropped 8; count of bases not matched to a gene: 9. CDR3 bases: TGTGCCAGCAGCTTAGATTTTAGCGGGAGGGCCTCGGATGAGCAGTTCTTC. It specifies CASSLDFSGRASDEQFF. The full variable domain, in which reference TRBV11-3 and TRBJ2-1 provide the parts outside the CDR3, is EAGVVQSPRYKIIEKKQPVAFWCNPISGHNTLYWYLQNLGQGPELLIRYENEEAVDDSQLPKDRFSAERLKGVDSTLKIQPAELGDSAVYLCASSLDFSGRASDEQFFGPGTRLTVL.